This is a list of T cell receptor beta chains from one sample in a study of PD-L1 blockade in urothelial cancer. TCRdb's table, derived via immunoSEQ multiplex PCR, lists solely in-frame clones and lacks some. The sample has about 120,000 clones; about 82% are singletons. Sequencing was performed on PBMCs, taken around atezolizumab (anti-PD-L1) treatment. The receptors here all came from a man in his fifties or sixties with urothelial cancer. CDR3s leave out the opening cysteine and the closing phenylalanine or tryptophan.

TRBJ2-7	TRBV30	AWSGRRLAGAYEQY
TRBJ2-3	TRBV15	ATSKAPFGTDTQY
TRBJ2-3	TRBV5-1	ASSLVRVTTDTQY
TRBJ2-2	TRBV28	ASGLAKANTGELF
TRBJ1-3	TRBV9	ASSVHLQALSGNTIY
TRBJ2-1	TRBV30	AGSTGTGYNEQF
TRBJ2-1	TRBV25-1	ASSEYRTSGSDEQF
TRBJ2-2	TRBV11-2	ASSLTNTGELF
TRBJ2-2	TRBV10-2	ASRPGQTNTGELF
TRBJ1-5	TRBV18	ASSTGTPYSNQPQH
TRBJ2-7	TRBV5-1	ASSFSGDGEQY
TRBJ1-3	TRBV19	ASSMGLSLLSGNTIY
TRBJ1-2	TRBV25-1	ASSGQKANYGYT
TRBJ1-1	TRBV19	ASSSGGKAMNTEAF
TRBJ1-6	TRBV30	AWRAGREGSPLH
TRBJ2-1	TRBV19	ASSIDLRLAGGRRGEQF
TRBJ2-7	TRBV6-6	ASSHSGESSYEQY
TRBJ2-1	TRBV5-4	ASSLRTSGNNEQF
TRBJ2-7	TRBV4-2	ASSQGGPSGATYEQY
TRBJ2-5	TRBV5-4	ASSNGGGGRGATQY
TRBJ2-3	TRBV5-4	ASSLTGGDTQY
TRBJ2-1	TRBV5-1	ASSSPPNSGNEQF
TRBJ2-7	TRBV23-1	ASSQARGGDYEQY
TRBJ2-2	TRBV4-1	ASSLLAGSNTGELF
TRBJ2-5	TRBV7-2	ASSHGETQY
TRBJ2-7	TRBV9	ASSATPGTSGTSSYEQY
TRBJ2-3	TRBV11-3	ASSPSGDTQY
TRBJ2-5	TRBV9	ASSPHARGTPETQY
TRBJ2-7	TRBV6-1	ATQRTSGHYEQY
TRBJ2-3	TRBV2	ASSRRTSAGTDTQY
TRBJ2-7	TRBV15	ATSRLAGEDEQY
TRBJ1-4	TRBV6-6	ASSSSGLTNEKLF
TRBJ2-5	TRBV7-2	ASSLSPIWGGETQY
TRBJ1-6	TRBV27	ASSLHGTGRDHPLH
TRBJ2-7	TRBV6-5	ASSSPSGNSYEQY
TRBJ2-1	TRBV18	ASSQASSGRGEQF
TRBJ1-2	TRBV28	AAQRGGYGYT
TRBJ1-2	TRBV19	ASSTGQSYEGYT
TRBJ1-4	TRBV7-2	ASSLAGTGVEKLF
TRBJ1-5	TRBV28	ASRRGGFGDQPQH
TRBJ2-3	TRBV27	ASSFMFRRSSTDTQY
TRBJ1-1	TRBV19	ASGSGARYTEAF
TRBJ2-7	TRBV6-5	ASRPGTSDYEQY
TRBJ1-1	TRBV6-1	ASSRQGTNTEAF
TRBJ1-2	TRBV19	ASSTRGGEWYGYT
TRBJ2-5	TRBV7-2	ASSSEAGGGQETQY
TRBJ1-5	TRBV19	ASSTTGGSNQPQH
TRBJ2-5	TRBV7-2	ASSPSRGHNQETQY
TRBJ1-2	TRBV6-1	ASSEAGQGYKGYT
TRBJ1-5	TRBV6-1	ASSLQGGNQPQH
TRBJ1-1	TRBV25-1	ASSPGQGFSPEAF
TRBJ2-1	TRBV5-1	ASSSKEEGGNEQF
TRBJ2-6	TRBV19	ASSAWGAGANVLT
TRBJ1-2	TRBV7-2	AGTRGIGNGYT
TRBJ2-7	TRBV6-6	ASSRLAGEGEQY
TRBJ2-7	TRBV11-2	ASSLEGQGPYEQY
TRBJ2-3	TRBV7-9	ASSWGQGTDTQY